The 20 T cell receptor beta chains given below trace back to one sample, sequenced in a study of blood T cell repertoires in COVID-19. Sequencing used immunoSEQ multiplex PCR; TCRdb keeps in-frame clones, though not all of them. The sample lists some 400,000 clones, around 87% occurring once. Sequencing was done on a sample of peripheral blood. The source is a human donor in a cohort sampled during active COVID-19.

A few counts support this clone. The chain employs TRBV18 and TRBJ2-7, with D tentatively TRBD1 (6 bases). Trimming pared 1 base from V and 2 bases from J, leaving 9 bases between. Germline V lookup: CDR1 KGHSH, CDR2 LQKENI. This CDR3 has 14 residues. CDR3 sequence reads: CASSPLDSPYEQYF. DNA for the CDR3: TGTGCCAGCTCACCACTGGACAGTCCCTACGAGCAGTACTTC.

This clone was seen more than once but under ten times. The chain is built from TRBV4-1 and TRBJ1-5, with 8 bases lining up with TRBD1. The CDR3 has 18 residues. Germline CDR1 reads MGHRA; CDR2 reads YSYEKL. V dropped 0 bases and J dropped 0; count of bases not matched to a gene: 7. CDR3 nucleotides: TGCGCCAGCAGCCAAGAGATCACAGGGGGAAGTAGCAATCAGCCCCAGCATTTT. Translation gives CASSQEITGGSSNQPQHF.

The J gene is TRBJ2-1, the V gene TRBV28; D call uncertain. Germline V gene data show CDR1 as MDHEN and CDR2 as SYDVKM. Trimming left V 2 bases short and J 6 bases short, with 5 bases between. The CDR3 has 12 amino acids. The DNA for the CDR3 is TGTGCCAGCAGTTTAATCGGCAATGAGCAGTTCTTC. Its protein product is CASSLIGNEQFF.

This chain joins TRBV29-1 and TRBJ1-2; D gene ambiguous. Looked up from germline, CDR1 is SQVTM and CDR2 is ANQGSEA. The CDR3 is made up of 12 amino acids. Trimming stripped 3 bases from V and 4 bases from J, with 9 bases between. As DNA, the CDR3 is TGCAGCGTTGACGTTCCTTTCTATGGCTACACCTTC. Protein sequence: CSVDVPFYGYTF.

The chain links TRBV19 to TRBJ1-4; no firm D call. V lost 7 bases and J 5 bases, leaving 8 bases between the germline ends. Germline CDR1 is LNHDA and CDR2 is SQIVND (reference sequence). The CDR3 consists of 12 residues. CDR3 sequence (DNA): TGTGCCAGTAATGGAGACAATGAAAAACTGTTTTTT. Translating gives CASNGDNEKLFF.

This clone was observed a single time. The genes are TRBV15 and TRBJ1-2; a possible D gene is TRBD1 (5 bases). Trimming took off 8 bases at V and 7 bases at J, with 17 bases between the two ends. CDR1 and CDR2 (germline): LNHNV, YYDKDF (reference sequence). CDR3 length: 13 residues. The CDR3 nucleotides are TGTGCCACCTCCCTGGCAGGGCGTCGTGGCTACACCTTC. Protein product: CATSLAGRRGYTF.

The genes are TRBV5-1 and TRBJ1-1, with D perhaps matching TRBD1 (6 bases). Germline values: CDR1 SGHRS, CDR2 YFSETQ. Trimming took off 1 base at V and 3 bases at J, with 10 bases between the two ends. The CDR3 runs to 14 residues. CDR3 protein: CASSLYRVDTEAFF. CDR3 sequence (DNA): TGCGCCAGCAGCTTGTACAGGGTTGACACTGAAGCTTTCTTT.

V usage is TRBV5-6 and J usage is TRBJ2-5, with a possible D match to TRBD2 (5 bases). The V gene's germline CDR1 is SGHDT and CDR2 YYEEEE. V was trimmed by 4 bases and J by 9 bases, leaving 19 bases between them. The CDR3 consists of 14 residues. Written as DNA, the CDR3 is TGTGCCAGCAGCCTCGGAGTCTACACCGGGGCCCAGTACTTC. It encodes CASSLGVYTGAQYF.

The chain uses TRBV2 and TRBJ2-5; 12 positions agree with TRBD2. With V trimmed by 7 bases and J by 1 base, 7 bases remained unmatched. This CDR3 comprises 16 residues. Germline V gives CDR1 SNHLY, CDR2 FYNNEI. CDR3 amino acids: CASIGLAGNFQETQYF. The CDR3 DNA sequence: TGTGCCAGCATAGGACTAGCGGGGAACTTCCAAGAGACCCAGTACTTC. The variable domain in full, completed from reference TRBV2 and TRBJ2-5, reads EPEVTQTPSHQVTQMGQEVILRCVPISNHLYFYWYRQILGQKVEFLVSFYNNEISEKSEIFDDQFSVERPDGSNFTLKIRSTKLEDSAMYFCASIGLAGNFQETQYFGPGTRLLVL.

J is TRBJ2-7 and V is TRBV3-1 (or the pseudogene TRBV3-2), with D maybe TRBD2 (6 bases). The germline V gene encodes CDR1 LGHDT and CDR2 YNNKEL (reference sequence). Trimming took off 1 base at V and 6 bases at J, with 28 bases between the two ends. This CDR3 has 19 residues. Here the CDR3 reads CASSQGLGSDTISRSEQYF. The CDR3 region has the DNA TGTGCCAGCAGCCAAGGACTAGGGAGCGACACTATCTCCCGGTCCGAGCAGTACTTC.

This rearrangement joins TRBV19 to TRBJ1-1; 10 positions agree with TRBD1. Germline V gives CDR1 LNHDA, CDR2 SQIVND (reference sequence). J gave up 5 bases and V 4 bases, and 4 bases lay outside the gene matches. The CDR3 is 14 residues long. The CDR3 DNA follows: TGTGCCAGTAGTAGGGGGGACAGGGGAACTGAAGCTTTCTTT. This sequence encodes CASSRGDRGTEAFF.

In the case of this clone: One junction end does not reproduce the germline sequence, and a read error may be involved. V usage is TRBV3-1 (or the pseudogene TRBV3-2) and J usage is TRBJ2-7; 16 bases align to TRBD2. Per germline, CDR1 LGHDT and CDR2 YNNKEL (reference sequence). The CDR3 totals 19 residues. The chain's CDR3 is CASSPGRGTSGRAGYEQYF. The CDR3 DNA sequence: TGTGCTAGCAGCCCAGGACGAGGGACTAGCGGGAGGGCCGGGTACGAGCAGTACTTC.

The chain couples TRBV14 to TRBJ1-6; D remains unclear. The CDR3 runs to 15 residues. Between the trimmed V and J ends, which lost 0 bases and 7 bases, there was a span of 10 bases. Germline V gene sequence: CDR1 SGHDN, CDR2 FVKESK. CDR3 sequence (DNA): TGTGCCAGCAGCCAAGACAGACTATTCAATTCACCCCTCCACTTT. This encodes CASSQDRLFNSPLHF.

The chain employs TRBV19 and TRBJ2-1; no clear D. The CDR3 length is 15 residues. Germline V lookup: CDR1 LNHDA, CDR2 SQIVND (reference sequence). V was clipped by 1 base and J by 4 bases, with 11 bases between them. In DNA form, the CDR3 reads TGTGCCAGTAGTATAGGGAGACTTCAATACAATGAGCAGTTCTTC. Its translation: CASSIGRLQYNEQFF. The full variable domain, completed using reference TRBV19 and TRBJ2-1, is DGGITQSPKYLFRKEGQNVTLSCEQNLNHDAMYWYRQDPGQGLRLIYYSQIVNDFQKGDIAEGYSVSREKKESFPLTVTSAQKNPTAFYLCASSIGRLQYNEQFFGPGTRLTVL.

V and J are TRBV4-2 and TRBJ1-2, with 8 bases fitting TRBD1. CDR3 length equals 15 residues. V was clipped by 0 bases and J by 3 bases; unmatched bases: 3. Germline V gene lookup returns CDR1 LGHNA and CDR2 YNFKEQ. The CDR3 spells CASSQDAGGYYGYTF. In nucleotides, the CDR3 is TGTGCCAGCAGCCAAGATGCAGGGGGCTACTATGGCTACACCTTC.

The chain uses TRBV28 and TRBJ1-2, with 7 bases identical to TRBD1. Germline V lookup: CDR1 MDHEN, CDR2 SYDVKM. Unmatched junction bases numbered 16, after V lost 5 bases and J lost 7 bases. The CDR3 covers 16 residues. CDR3 coding DNA: TGTGCCAGCAGTCCCACCTACCCGACAGGGAGGAGTGGCTACACCTTC. Amino acids: CASSPTYPTGRSGYTF.

The chain is built from TRBV3-1 (or the pseudogene TRBV3-2) and TRBJ1-1, with 7 positions matching TRBD1. V shed 5 bases and J 1 base; nucleotides not matched to a gene: 7. The CDR3 is 15 residues long. The germline CDR1 and CDR2 sequences are LGHDT and YNNKEL (reference sequence). The CDR3 DNA reads TGTGCCAGCAGCGACAGGGTTCATGGGAACACTGAAGCTTTCTTT. Amino acids: CASSDRVHGNTEAFF.

The chain has TRBV2 and TRBJ2-5; D remains unclear. Trimming took off 1 base at V and 4 bases at J, with 13 bases between the two ends. Germline lookup yields CDR1 SNHLY and CDR2 FYNNEI. The CDR3 is made up of 15 amino acids. CDR3 nucleotide sequence: TGTGCCAGCAGTGAAGGGCTAGGCTTACTAGAGACCCAGTACTTC. Residues: CASSEGLGLLETQYF.

The rearrangement uses TRBV6-1 and TRBJ1-2, with 7 bases that match TRBD1. V shed 4 bases, J shed 6 bases, and the junction held 17 bases outside the gene matches. The CDR3 extends over 17 amino acids. The V gene's germline CDR1 is MNHNS and CDR2 SASEGT. In nucleotides, the CDR3 is TGTGCCAGCAGTGTAGGCGGGACAGCGTTATATTCTAATGGCTACACCTTC. This encodes CASSVGGTALYSNGYTF.

This clone was seen just once. V is TRBV6-6 and J is TRBJ2-1, with 9 bases matching TRBD2. The CDR3 length is 15 residues. The germline CDR1 and CDR2 sequences are MNHNY and SVGAGI (reference sequence). V was pared by 2 bases and J by 8 bases, with 7 bases of the junction left unmatched. CDR3 amino acids: CASSYIAGVFDEQFF. CDR3 sequence (DNA): TGTGCCAGCAGTTACATAGCGGGAGTCTTCGATGAGCAGTTCTTC.